This T cell receptor (beta chain) was recorded in a study of Graves' ophthalmopathy and Graves' hyperthyroidism. Findings of the study overall: A classifier, a 13-signature model, separated ophthalmopathy from stable hyperthyroidism with 87.88% sensitivity and 65% to 83% specificity. In blood appeared most of the expanded thyroid clonotypes whose frequency exceeded 0.001.

RNA served as the template for amplifying TCR beta CDR3 regions. Scientists carried out first-round RT-PCR using HTBI primers and then a second-round multiplex PCR. TCRdb reprocessed the multiplex PCR reads with MiXCR, giving one entry per CDR3 protein. This sample has roughly 60,000 distinct CDR3 sequences, with approximately 50% found just once. Certain patients were not enrolled. These were patients with other autoimmune diseases, uncontrolled infections, pregnancy or lactation. V lost 5 bases and J lost 8, with 13 bases in between. Germline values: CDR1 SGHRS, CDR2 YFSETQ. This CDR3 is built from 12 residues. Comment on this clonotype: Antigen specificity is unknown.

Sequenced material: peripheral blood. This clonotype was obtained from an adult woman with Graves' ophthalmopathy. V and J are TRBV5-1 and TRBJ1-2; tentative D call: TRBD1 (5 bases). In DNA, the CDR3 is TGCGCCAGCAGAGGGGTGAGAGGGGGCTACACCTTC. This codes for CASRGVRGGYTF. Full variable domain (missing parts from reference TRBV5-1 and TRBJ1-2): KAGVTQTPRYLIKTRGQQVTLSCSPISGHRSVSWYQQTPGQGLQFLFEYFSETQRNKGNFPGRFSGRQFSNSRSEMNVSTLELGDSALYLCASRGVRGGYTFGSGTRLTVV.